Below are 22 T cell receptor beta chains sequenced from a single sample in a study of T cells in Graves' hyperthyroidism and ophthalmopathy. TCR beta CDR3 region amplification was performed from RNA transcripts. The study used the HTBI primer set for a first-round RT-PCR of the TCR CDR3. TCRdb processed the multiplex PCR reads anew with MiXCR; each CDR3 protein has one entry. The sample contains some 510,000 distinct CDR3 sequences, around 20% of which appear only once. The sample taken for sequencing was blood. The receptor source for this set is a man aged 18 to 29 with Graves' hyperthyroidism.

Only a few counts were recorded for this clonotype. The chain combines TRBV4-1 with TRBJ2-7; either TRBD1 or TRBD2 may supply D (5 bases each). Trimming stripped 4 bases from V and 4 bases from J, with 17 bases between. The CDR3 extends over 15 amino acids. CDR1 and CDR2 from the germline V gene are MGHRA and YSYEKL. CDR3: CASSPGRDGAYEQYF. CDR3 DNA: TGCGCCAGCAGCCCGGGTCGGGACGGGGCATACGAGCAGTACTTC.

This chain joins TRBV6-2 or TRBV6-3 and TRBJ1-5; a possible D gene is TRBD1 (5 bases). Germline loops: CDR1 MNHEY, CDR2 SVGEGT. This CDR3 region has 18 residues. V lost 0 bases and J lost 0, with 15 bases in between. The CDR3: CASSYSYRNQFSNQPQHF. The CDR3 DNA is TGTGCCAGCAGTTACTCGTACAGGAACCAATTTAGCAATCAGCCCCAGCATTTT.

This clonotype has ten or more counts. V gene TRBV11-2 combines with J gene TRBJ2-7; D gene unclear. The CDR3 sequence is 13 residues long. V gave up 8 bases and J gave up 0 bases, with 11 bases separating them. Germline CDR1 reads SGHAT; CDR2 reads FQNNGV. This CDR3 is CASGLTVSYEQYF. CDR3 bases: TGTGCCAGCGGCCTTACGGTCTCCTACGAGCAGTACTTC.

This clonotype was observed many times. The rearrangement links TRBV5-8 to TRBJ2-7; perhaps TRBD1 as D (5 bases). From germline, CDR1 is SGHTS and CDR2 YDEGEE. The CDR3 covers 13 residues. V lost 3 bases and J lost 3, with 10 bases in between. The CDR3 region has the DNA TGTGCCAGCAGCTACGACAGCCGCTACGAGCAGTACTTC. Its protein product is CASSYDSRYEQYF.

The J gene is TRBJ2-5, the V gene TRBV7-2; the match to TRBD1 covers 8 bases. Per germline, CDR1 SGHTA and CDR2 FQGNSA. The ends lost 2 bases at V and 4 bases at J; junction bases unmatched: 6. The CDR3 contains 15 residues. The CDR3 protein is CASSLLTGARETQYF. CDR3 in DNA: TGTGCCAGCAGCTTACTGACAGGGGCCCGAGAGACCCAGTACTTC.

Only a few counts were recorded for this clonotype. V usage is TRBV29-1 and J usage is TRBJ2-5; 9 nucleotides match TRBD2. The germline gives CDR1 SQVTM, CDR2 ANQGSEA. The V and J ends lost 6 bases and 1 base, in that order; junction bases with no gene match: 3. The length of the CDR3 is 13 residues. The CDR3 DNA sequence: TGCAGCGTCGGTAGCGGGAGCCAAGAGACCCAGTACTTC. It translates to CSVGSGSQETQYF.

This clonotype was seen ten or more times. The V and J genes are TRBV6-1 and TRBJ1-2; D is perhaps TRBD1 (6 bases). The V gene lost 0 bases and the J gene lost 2 bases, with 19 bases spanning the gap. The germline CDR1 and CDR2 sequences are MNHNS and SASEGT. The CDR3 consists of 18 residues. DNA for the CDR3: TGTGCCAGCAGTGAAGCGGTGGCTCGGGACATTCTAAACTATGGCTACACCTTC. Translation gives CASSEAVARDILNYGYTF.

The sample holds many counts of this clonotype. The rearrangement links TRBV6-5 to TRBJ1-1; D ambiguous. The CDR3 contains 12 residues. Per germline, CDR1 MNHEY and CDR2 SVGAGI. Between the trimmed V and J ends, which lost 0 bases and 8 bases, there was a span of 7 bases. CDR3 protein: CASSYSAQEAFF. CDR3 DNA: TGTGCCAGCAGTTACTCGGCACAGGAAGCTTTCTTT.

This clonotype was detected ten times or more. V is TRBV7-9 and J is TRBJ1-3; D possibly corresponds to TRBD1 (5 bases). In germline, CDR1 is SEHNR, CDR2 FQNEAQ (reference sequence). This CDR3 has 15 residues. V shed 6 bases and J shed 4 bases, with 16 bases lying between them. The CDR3 loop reads CASSSTGGPGNTIYF. The DNA for the CDR3 is TGTGCCAGCAGTTCCACCGGGGGTCCAGGAAACACCATATATTTT. Combining the CDR3 with reference TRBV7-9 and TRBJ1-3 gives the whole variable domain DTGVSQNPRHKITKRGQNVTFRCDPISEHNRLYWYRQTLGQGPEFLTYFQNEAQLEKSRLLSDRFSAERPKGSFSTLEIQRTEQGDSAMYLCASSSTGGPGNTIYFGEGSWLTVV.

The sample holds a few counts of this clonotype. The rearrangement joins TRBV20-1 to TRBJ2-7; D gene unclear. Germline V gene data show CDR1 as DFQATT and CDR2 as SNEGSKA (reference sequence). V shed 1 base and J shed 4 bases, with 8 bases lying between them. The CDR3 spans 12 residues. The CDR3 sequence: CSARAGWYEQYF. The CDR3 bases are TGCAGTGCTAGAGCAGGTTGGTACGAGCAGTACTTC.

This clonotype occurred many times. V and J are TRBV30 and TRBJ2-5; D is unresolved. The V and J ends lost 0 bases and 2 bases respectively, with 4 bases between them. The CDR3 totals 12 residues. The germline gives CDR1 GTSNPN, CDR2 SVGIG (reference sequence). The DNA for the CDR3 is TGTGCCTGGAGTGTGGGTCAAGAGACCCAGTACTTC. Its translation is CAWSVGQETQYF.

This clonotype showed up many times. The V call is TRBV28, the J call TRBJ1-5; no firm D call. Trimming shortened V by 1 base and J by 6 bases, and 7 bases separated the two germline ends. The germline V gene has CDR1 MDHEN and CDR2 SYDVKM. CDR3 size: 13 residues. The CDR3 sequence: CASSLLVTQPQHF. The CDR3 coding sequence is TGTGCCAGCAGTTTATTGGTCACTCAGCCCCAGCATTTT. The full variable domain, completed using reference TRBV28 and TRBJ1-5, is DVKVTQSSRYLVKRTGEKVFLECVQDMDHENMFWYRQDPGLGLRLIYFSYDVKMKEKGDIPEGYSVSREKKERFSLILESASTNQTSMYLCASSLLVTQPQHFGDGTRLSIL.

This clonotype was picked up a small number of times. This chain uses TRBV5-1 with TRBJ1-2; D may be TRBD1 (6 bases). Germline V CDR1 and CDR2: SGHRS, YFSETQ. Trimming pared 5 bases from V and 3 bases from J, leaving 11 bases between. The CDR3 loop spans 13 amino acids. CDR3 nucleotides: TGCGCCAGCAGAGAGGGGGGGGACTATGGCTACACCTTC. Translation: CASREGGDYGYTF.

Ten or more counts support this clonotype. The chain is built from TRBV2 and TRBJ2-7; D may be TRBD2 (5 bases). Trimming took 6 bases from V and 3 from J, leaving 12 bases between them. CDR1 is SNHLY, CDR2 FYNNEI, per germline. This CDR3 comprises 13 residues. The chain's CDR3 is CASREGRYYEQYF. In DNA form, the CDR3 reads TGTGCCAGCAGAGAGGGCCGGTACTACGAGCAGTACTTC.

In its sample, this clonotype was seen a few times. The chain has TRBV30 and TRBJ2-2; 7 positions agree with TRBD2. V shed 2 bases, J shed 4 bases, and the junction held 7 bases outside the gene matches. This CDR3 comprises 15 residues. Per the germline V gene, CDR1 is GTSNPN and CDR2 is SVGIG (reference sequence). The CDR3 region has the DNA TGTGCCTGGAGTCCCCCGGGGGGAGGCACCGGGGAGCTGTTTTTT. This codes for CAWSPPGGGTGELFF.

At least ten counts were recorded for this clonotype. The chain is built from TRBV11-2 and TRBJ2-7; no clear D gene. V dropped 2 bases and J dropped 5 bases, with 7 bases sitting between them. Germline CDR1 reads SGHAT; CDR2 reads FQNNGV. The CDR3 loop spans 12 amino acids. CDR3 loop: CASSLNGNEQYF. The CDR3 DNA follows: TGTGCCAGCAGCTTAAATGGAAACGAGCAGTACTTC.

This clonotype was counted ten times or more. The rearrangement uses TRBV6-1 and TRBJ1-5; D not resolved. The germline CDR1 and CDR2 sequences are MNHNS and SASEGT. Trimming removed 7 bases from V and 7 bases from J, with 14 bases in between. The CDR3 is 13 residues long. The CDR3 protein is CASTGPLGQPQHF. CDR3 in DNA: TGTGCCAGCACTGGACCTTTAGGGCAGCCCCAGCATTTT.

This clonotype appeared many times. V gene TRBV2 combines with J gene TRBJ1-2, with D perhaps matching TRBD1 (6 bases). This CDR3 contains 13 residues. Deletions cut 7 bases from V and 12 bases from J, with 21 bases between. CDR1 is SNHLY and CDR2 is FYNNEI in the germline V gene. The CDR3 protein is CASTFPGRGTDTF. In DNA form, the CDR3 reads TGTGCCAGCACCTTCCCGGGCAGGGGAACGGACACCTTC.

The J gene is TRBJ1-2, the V gene TRBV5-1; 8 nucleotides line up with TRBD1. This CDR3 contains 14 residues. The germline V gene has CDR1 SGHRS and CDR2 YFSETQ. Trimming cost V 4 bases and J 3 bases; bases outside gene matches: 5. In DNA form, the CDR3 reads TGCGCCAGCAGCCGCAAGACAGGGGACTATGGCTACACCTTC. Amino acids: CASSRKTGDYGYTF.

This clonotype was seen repeatedly, ten times or more. The chain couples TRBV7-8 to TRBJ2-7, with 7 bases fitting TRBD1. The CDR3 is 14 amino acids. Trimming at V came to 6 bases and at J to 6 bases, leaving 11 bases not matched to a gene. Germline V lookup: CDR1 SGHVS, CDR2 FQNEAQ. The CDR3 region is CASSRDGTAVEQYF. The CDR3, as DNA: TGTGCCAGCAGTCGGGACGGGACAGCCGTCGAGCAGTACTTC.

This clonotype has at least ten counts. The chain joins TRBV28 to TRBJ1-1; 7 bases fit TRBD1. The CDR3 runs 14 residues. V shed 6 bases and J 1 base; nucleotides not matched to a gene: 5. Germline-derived CDR1 and CDR2 are MDHEN and SYDVKM. In DNA form, the CDR3 reads TGTGCCAGCAGGCTAGGGGGCGAGAACACTGAAGCTTTCTTT. Translating gives CASRLGGENTEAFF.

This clonotype was observed at least ten times. The rearrangement links TRBV15 to TRBJ1-1; tentatively, D is TRBD1 (5 bases). V lost 5 bases and J 8 bases, leaving 18 bases between the germline ends. This CDR3 contains 14 residues. Germline lookup yields CDR1 LNHNV and CDR2 YYDKDF (reference sequence). CDR3 in amino acids: CATSRTRRGDEAFF. The CDR3 nucleotides read TGTGCCACCAGCCGAACCAGGCGAGGGGACGAAGCTTTCTTT.